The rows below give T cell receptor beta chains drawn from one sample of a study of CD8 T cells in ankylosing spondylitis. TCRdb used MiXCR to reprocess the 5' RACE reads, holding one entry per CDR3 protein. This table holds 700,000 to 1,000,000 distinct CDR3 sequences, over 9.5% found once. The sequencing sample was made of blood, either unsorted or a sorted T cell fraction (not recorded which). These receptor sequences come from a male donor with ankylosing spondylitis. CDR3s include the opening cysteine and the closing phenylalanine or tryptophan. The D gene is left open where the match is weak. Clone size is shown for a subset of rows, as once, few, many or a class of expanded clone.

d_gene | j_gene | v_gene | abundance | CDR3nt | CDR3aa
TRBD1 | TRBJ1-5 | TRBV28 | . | TGTGCCAGCAGTCCGCGTACAGGGGGCGACCAGCCCCAGCATTTT | CASSPRTGGDQPQHF
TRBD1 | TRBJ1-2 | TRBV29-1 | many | TGCAGCGTTATGACAGGGAACTATGGCTACACCTTC | CSVMTGNYGYTF
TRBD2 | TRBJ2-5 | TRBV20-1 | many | TGCAGTGCTAGTCCAGCGGGAGGGCCGAAGACCCAGTACTTC | CSASPAGGPKTQYF
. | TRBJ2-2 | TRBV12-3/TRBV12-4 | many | TGTGCCAGCAGTTTACGGCACCTCGGGGAGCTGTTTTTT | CASSLRHLGELFF
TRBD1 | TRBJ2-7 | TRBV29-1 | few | TGCAGCTCTGAGGACAGGGCATCCTACGAGCAGTACTTC | CSSEDRASYEQYF
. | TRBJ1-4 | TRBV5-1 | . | TGCGCCAGCAGCTTGTCGGGACCTACTACCCCAACTAATGAAAAACTGTTTTTT | CASSLSGPTTPTNEKLFF
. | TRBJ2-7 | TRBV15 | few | TGTGCCACCAGCAGACCTCGCTACGAGCAGTACTTC | CATSRPRYEQYF
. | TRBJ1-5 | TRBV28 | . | TGTGCCAGCAGTCACCATAGCAATCAGCCCCAGCATTTT | CASSHHSNQPQHF
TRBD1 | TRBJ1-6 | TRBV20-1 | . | TGCAGTGCTAGGAGGAGGGTGGACAGGGATTCACCCCTCCACTTT | CSARRRVDRDSPLHF
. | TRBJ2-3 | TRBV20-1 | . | TGCAGTGCTCAGAAACCACAGGGCACAGATACGCAGTATTTT | CSAQKPQGTDTQYF
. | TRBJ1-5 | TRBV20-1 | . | TGCAGTGCTAGAGACAGGATCAGGGGAGGAGGCAATCAGCCCCAGCATTTT | CSARDRIRGGGNQPQHF
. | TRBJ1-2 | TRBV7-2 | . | TGTGCCAGCAGCTCAGTACAGGGCGACTATGGCTACACCTTC | CASSSVQGDYGYTF
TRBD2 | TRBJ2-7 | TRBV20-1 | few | TGCAGTGCTAGAGAGGGGAAGGGGAGGGACGAGCAGTACTTC | CSAREGKGRDEQYF
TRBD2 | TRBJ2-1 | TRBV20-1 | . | TGCAGTGCTAGACGGGACTCCGGGAGGAACGAGCAGTTCTTC | CSARRDSGRNEQFF
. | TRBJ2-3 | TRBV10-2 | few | TGCGCCAGCAGTTACGGGGGCACAGATACGCAGTATTTT | CASSYGGTDTQYF
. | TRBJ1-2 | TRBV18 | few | TGTGCCAGCTCGCCTCCTTCGGGGCGCGACTATGGCTACACCTTC | CASSPPSGRDYGYTF
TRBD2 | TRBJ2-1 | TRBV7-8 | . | TGTGCCAGCAGCCCGGGACTAGCGGGAGTTAAGGAGCAGTTCTTC | CASSPGLAGVKEQFF
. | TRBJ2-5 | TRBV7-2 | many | TGTGCCAGCAGCTTGGGGGTAGTGGAGACCCAGTACTTC | CASSLGVVETQYF
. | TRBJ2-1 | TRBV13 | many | TGTGCCAGCACCGAAAGGGATCGGCACAATGAGCAGTTCTTC | CASTERDRHNEQFF
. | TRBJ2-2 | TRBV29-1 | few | TGCAGCGTTAGTCCAGGGGTCACCGGGGAGCTGTTTTTT | CSVSPGVTGELFF
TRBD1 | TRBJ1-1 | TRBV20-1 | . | TGCAGTGGCAAACAGGGGAATTGGAACACTGAAGCTTTCTTT | CSGKQGNWNTEAFF
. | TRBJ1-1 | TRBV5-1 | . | TGCGCCAGCAGCTTGGGGGTCACCACTGAAGCTTTCTTT | CASSLGVTTEAFF
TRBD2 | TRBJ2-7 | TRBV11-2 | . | TGTGCCAGCAGTTTAAAGGGACTAGCGGGACTCGAAGCCTACGAGCAGTACTTC | CASSLKGLAGLEAYEQYF
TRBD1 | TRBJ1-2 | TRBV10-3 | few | TGTGCCATCAGGAGGACAGGGGAAGACTCCCCGGACTTCTATGGCTACACCTTC | CAIRRTGEDSPDFYGYTF
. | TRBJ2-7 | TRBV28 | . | TGTGCCAGCGGTTTACAGGACGCATACGAGCAGTACTTC | CASGLQDAYEQYF
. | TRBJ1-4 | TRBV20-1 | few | TGCAGTGCTCAAGGCCCTACAACTAATGAAAAACTGTTTTTT | CSAQGPTTNEKLFF
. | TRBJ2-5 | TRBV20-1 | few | TGCAGTGCTAGCGGCCAGGTGGGCCGAAGGGAGACCCAGTACTTC | CSASGQVGRRETQYF
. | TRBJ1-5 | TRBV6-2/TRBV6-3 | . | TGTGCCAGCACCCCGTGGGGGAATCAGCCCCAGCATTTT | CASTPWGNQPQHF
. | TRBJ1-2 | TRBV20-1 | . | TGCAGTGCTAGGGGTGGACAGACCAACTATGGCTACACCTTC | CSARGGQTNYGYTF